The rows below give T cell receptor beta chains drawn from one sample of a study of blood T cell repertoires in COVID-19. Clones were sequenced by immunoSEQ multiplex PCR, and TCRdb holds only the in-frame ones, with some missing. The data contain approximately 150,000 clones, 80% to 90% of them singletons. The sample was peripheral blood. The receptor set was obtained from a man between 65 and 85 years old with acute or convalescent COVID-19. Both conserved end residues are part of each CDR3. Each record gives: V gene, J gene, D gene, clone size, CDR3 DNA, CDR3 protein. The D gene is left open where the match is weak. Rows give clone size only sometimes, using once, few, many, or a class for an expanded clone.

v_call: TRBV19; j_call: TRBJ2-2; d_call: NA; clone_size: NA; cdr3_nt: TGTGCCAGTAAGTCGCACTTGAACACCGGGGAGCTGTTTTTT; cdr3_aa: CASKSHLNTGELFF
v_call: TRBV4-1; j_call: TRBJ1-3; d_call: TRBD1; clone_size: NA; cdr3_nt: TGCGCCAGCAGCCACCTAGACAGGGAAGGAAACACCATATATTTT; cdr3_aa: CASSHLDREGNTIYF
v_call: TRBV30; j_call: TRBJ2-7; d_call: NA; clone_size: NA; cdr3_nt: TGTGCCTGGAGTCTTCAGGGGTTGGGCGAGCAGTACTTC; cdr3_aa: CAWSLQGLGEQYF
v_call: TRBV4-3; j_call: TRBJ2-1; d_call: NA; clone_size: NA; cdr3_nt: TGCGCCAGCAGCCTAACTCTGTACAATGAGCAGTTCTTC; cdr3_aa: CASSLTLYNEQFF
v_call: TRBV27; j_call: TRBJ2-7; d_call: TRBD2; clone_size: few; cdr3_nt: TGTGCCAGCAGTTCGAGTCTAGCGGGCGAGCAGTACTTC; cdr3_aa: CASSSSLAGEQYF
v_call: TRBV29-1; j_call: TRBJ2-1; d_call: TRBD2; clone_size: once; cdr3_nt: TGCAGCGTTGAGCCGCGGGGGGCCTACAATGAGCAGTTCTTC; cdr3_aa: CSVEPRGAYNEQFF
v_call: TRBV30; j_call: TRBJ2-3; d_call: NA; clone_size: NA; cdr3_nt: TGTGCCTGGAGTGTCTTCCAGGGCGGCGATACGCAGTATTTT; cdr3_aa: CAWSVFQGGDTQYF
v_call: TRBV11-3; j_call: TRBJ2-1; d_call: TRBD2; clone_size: NA; cdr3_nt: TGTGCCAGCAGCCACCGGACTAGCGGGAGGGGATACAATGAGCAGTTCTTC; cdr3_aa: CASSHRTSGRGYNEQFF
v_call: TRBV7-2; j_call: TRBJ2-3; d_call: TRBD2; clone_size: NA; cdr3_nt: TGTGCCAGCAGCTTACTAGGCCCCTTAGCGGGAGTCAGAGATACGCAGTATTTT; cdr3_aa: CASSLLGPLAGVRDTQYF
v_call: TRBV18; j_call: TRBJ2-7; d_call: TRBD1; clone_size: NA; cdr3_nt: TGTGCCAGCTCACCAACTTGGACAGGGAACAACTACGAGCAGTACTTC; cdr3_aa: CASSPTWTGNNYEQYF
v_call: TRBV7-3; j_call: TRBJ2-2; d_call: TRBD2; clone_size: NA; cdr3_nt: TGTGCCAGCAGCTTAGCGGGAGGAAAGAACACCGGGGAGCTGTTTTTT; cdr3_aa: CASSLAGGKNTGELFF
v_call: TRBV19; j_call: TRBJ2-7; d_call: NA; clone_size: NA; cdr3_nt: TGTGCCAGACCCAACCGGGGGAAAGGGGAGCAGTACTTC; cdr3_aa: CARPNRGKGEQYF
v_call: TRBV4-2; j_call: TRBJ2-3; d_call: TRBD1; clone_size: NA; cdr3_nt: TGTGCCAGCAGCCCGGGACAGTACACAGATACGCAGTATTTT; cdr3_aa: CASSPGQYTDTQYF
v_call: TRBV24-1; j_call: TRBJ2-3; d_call: NA; clone_size: few; cdr3_nt: TGTGCCACCAGTGAAGCGACGGTGAGCACAGATACGCAGTATTTT; cdr3_aa: CATSEATVSTDTQYF
v_call: TRBV5-8; j_call: TRBJ1-1; d_call: NA; clone_size: few; cdr3_nt: TGTGCCAGCAGGCCCAGGGGCGGTGACACTGAAGCTTTCTTT; cdr3_aa: CASRPRGGDTEAFF
v_call: TRBV14; j_call: TRBJ2-5; d_call: TRBD2; clone_size: NA; cdr3_nt: TGTGCCAGCAGCCAAGTTGCGGGAGGGCCTCAAGAGACCCAGTACTTC; cdr3_aa: CASSQVAGGPQETQYF
v_call: TRBV28; j_call: TRBJ2-3; d_call: TRBD2; clone_size: NA; cdr3_nt: TGTGCCAGCAGTTTAGGACTAGCGGGCAGCACAGATACGCAGTATTTT; cdr3_aa: CASSLGLAGSTDTQYF
v_call: TRBV10-3; j_call: TRBJ2-7; d_call: TRBD2; clone_size: NA; cdr3_nt: TGTGCCATCAGTGAGATGGGACTAGCGGGACAGGAGCAGTACTTC; cdr3_aa: CAISEMGLAGQEQYF
v_call: TRBV30; j_call: TRBJ1-4; d_call: NA; clone_size: NA; cdr3_nt: TGTGCCTGGAGGCAGGGTGTAAAACTGTTTTTT; cdr3_aa: CAWRQGVKLFF
v_call: TRBV19; j_call: TRBJ2-1; d_call: NA; clone_size: NA; cdr3_nt: TGTGCCAGTAGTATTATAGCGACGGTAGGCAAGGAGCAGTTCTTC; cdr3_aa: CASSIIATVGKEQFF
v_call: TRBV7-3; j_call: TRBJ2-7; d_call: TRBD2; clone_size: NA; cdr3_nt: TGTGCCAGCAGCCGTAGCGGGGGGCCCTACGAGCAGTACTTC; cdr3_aa: CASSRSGGPYEQYF
v_call: TRBV27; j_call: TRBJ1-5; d_call: NA; clone_size: NA; cdr3_nt: TGTGCCAGCAGCCCCTGGGGGGGAAACAATCAGCCCCAGCATTTT; cdr3_aa: CASSPWGGNNQPQHF
v_call: TRBV29-1; j_call: TRBJ2-2; d_call: NA; clone_size: NA; cdr3_nt: TGCAGCGTGTCTCTAACGGGAGTACCCACCGGGGAGCTGTTTTTT; cdr3_aa: CSVSLTGVPTGELFF
v_call: TRBV19; j_call: TRBJ2-5; d_call: TRBD2; clone_size: NA; cdr3_nt: TGTGCCAGTAGTATATTGCTAGCGGGAGGGGGGGAGACCCAGTACTTC; cdr3_aa: CASSILLAGGGETQYF
v_call: TRBV6-5; j_call: TRBJ2-7; d_call: NA; clone_size: NA; cdr3_nt: TGTGCCAGCAGCGTAGGGACTTCTAGTCCCTACGAGCAGTACTTC; cdr3_aa: CASSVGTSSPYEQYF
v_call: TRBV5-5; j_call: TRBJ2-1; d_call: NA; clone_size: NA; cdr3_nt: TGTGCCAGCAGCTTGTCTCCGAGCTCCTACAATGAGCAGTTCTTC; cdr3_aa: CASSLSPSSYNEQFF
v_call: TRBV27; j_call: TRBJ2-1; d_call: TRBD2; clone_size: NA; cdr3_nt: TGTGCCAGCAAGGCCTCCCGACTAGCGGGAGCAGGGGAGCAGTTCTTC; cdr3_aa: CASKASRLAGAGEQFF
v_call: TRBV4-3; j_call: TRBJ1-2; d_call: NA; clone_size: NA; cdr3_nt: TGCGCCAGCAGCCAAGATCGGGGGGATGGCTACACCTTC; cdr3_aa: CASSQDRGDGYTF
v_call: TRBV6-5; j_call: TRBJ1-2; d_call: NA; clone_size: NA; cdr3_nt: TGTGCCAGCAGTACAGGGCGCGGCTACACCTTC; cdr3_aa: CASSTGRGYTF
v_call: TRBV14; j_call: TRBJ2-7; d_call: NA; clone_size: NA; cdr3_nt: TGTGCCAGCAGCCCATACAGGGCCAGCTCCTACGAGCAGTACTTC; cdr3_aa: CASSPYRASSYEQYF
v_call: TRBV18; j_call: TRBJ2-2; d_call: NA; clone_size: NA; cdr3_nt: TGTGCCAGCTCACTCCGGGTTAACACCGGGGAGCTGTTTTTT; cdr3_aa: CASSLRVNTGELFF
v_call: TRBV5-6; j_call: TRBJ2-1; d_call: TRBD2; clone_size: once; cdr3_nt: TGTGCCAGCAGCGTCGGAGCGGGAGGGCCCTCCCCGTCCCGACATGAGCAGTTCTTC; cdr3_aa: CASSVGAGGPSPSRHEQFF
v_call: TRBV6-5; j_call: TRBJ2-7; d_call: TRBD2; clone_size: NA; cdr3_nt: TGTGCCAGCAGCCTGAGCGGGAGGATGAACGAGCAGTACTTC; cdr3_aa: CASSLSGRMNEQYF
v_call: TRBV28; j_call: TRBJ1-2; d_call: NA; clone_size: once; cdr3_nt: TGTGCCAGCACACAAAACTATGGCTACACCTTC; cdr3_aa: CASTQNYGYTF
v_call: TRBV9; j_call: TRBJ2-2; d_call: TRBD2; clone_size: NA; cdr3_nt: TGTGCCAGCAGCCCGGGACTAGCGGAGAGGGGCGGGGAGCTGTTTTTT; cdr3_aa: CASSPGLAERGGELFF
v_call: TRBV4-2; j_call: TRBJ2-7; d_call: TRBD2; clone_size: NA; cdr3_nt: TGTGCCAGCAGCCAGACCCGGGGGGGAGCGTACGAGCAGTACTTC; cdr3_aa: CASSQTRGGAYEQYF
v_call: TRBV9; j_call: TRBJ2-5; d_call: TRBD2; clone_size: NA; cdr3_nt: TGTGCCAGCAGCGTAGGACCGGGGGGAGAGACCCAGTACTTC; cdr3_aa: CASSVGPGGETQYF
v_call: TRBV7-2; j_call: TRBJ1-2; d_call: NA; clone_size: NA; cdr3_nt: TGTGCCAGCAGCTTGGCCATCTATGGCTACACCTTC; cdr3_aa: CASSLAIYGYTF
v_call: TRBV28; j_call: TRBJ1-5; d_call: TRBD1; clone_size: few; cdr3_nt: TGTGCCAGCAGTACCGCCGGGACAGGGTATCAGCCCCAGCATTTT; cdr3_aa: CASSTAGTGYQPQHF
v_call: TRBV11-2; j_call: TRBJ1-2; d_call: NA; clone_size: NA; cdr3_nt: TGTGCCATTTATAACTATGGCTACACCTTC; cdr3_aa: CAIYNYGYTF
v_call: TRBV14; j_call: TRBJ2-3; d_call: TRBD1; clone_size: once; cdr3_nt: TGTGCCAGCAGCTCCCTAAGGGGGCCAAGCACAGATACGCAGTATTTT; cdr3_aa: CASSSLRGPSTDTQYF
v_call: TRBV19; j_call: TRBJ1-2; d_call: TRBD1; clone_size: NA; cdr3_nt: TGTGCCAGTAGTCCAACAGGGGGCCGGGGCTACACCTTC; cdr3_aa: CASSPTGGRGYTF
v_call: TRBV9; j_call: TRBJ2-1; d_call: NA; clone_size: once; cdr3_nt: TGTGCCAGCAGCGTAGCGGCTAGCAATGAGCAGTTCTTC; cdr3_aa: CASSVAASNEQFF
v_call: TRBV7-9; j_call: TRBJ2-2; d_call: NA; clone_size: once; cdr3_nt: TGTGCCAGCAGCTTAAGGCCCGCGGGGAACACCGGGGAGCTGTTTTTT; cdr3_aa: CASSLRPAGNTGELFF
v_call: TRBV19; j_call: TRBJ2-1; d_call: TRBD1; clone_size: NA; cdr3_nt: TGTGCCAGTAGTATAGGTGGGACAGGGCCCCACCCCTACAATGAGCAGTTCTTC; cdr3_aa: CASSIGGTGPHPYNEQFF
v_call: TRBV5-4; j_call: TRBJ2-3; d_call: TRBD2; clone_size: NA; cdr3_nt: TGTGCCAGCAACTGGGGTTCAAGCGGGGCTAGCACAGATACGCAGTATTTT; cdr3_aa: CASNWGSSGASTDTQYF
v_call: TRBV7-3; j_call: TRBJ2-1; d_call: NA; clone_size: few; cdr3_nt: TGTGCCAGCAACACCGTAAAGGCAGGGTACAATGAGCAGTTCTTC; cdr3_aa: CASNTVKAGYNEQFF
v_call: TRBV7-9; j_call: TRBJ1-1; d_call: NA; clone_size: NA; cdr3_nt: TGTGCCAGCAGCTTATGGGGCGGGGCAAGAGGTGAAGCTTTCTTT; cdr3_aa: CASSLWGGARGEAFF
v_call: TRBV9; j_call: TRBJ1-2; d_call: TRBD1; clone_size: NA; cdr3_nt: TGTGCCAGCAGCGTGGGAACAGGGGACACCTATGGCTACACCTTC; cdr3_aa: CASSVGTGDTYGYTF
v_call: TRBV12-3/TRBV12-4; j_call: TRBJ2-7; d_call: TRBD2; clone_size: NA; cdr3_nt: TGTGCCAGCAGCTTAGCGGGAGTCGCCGAGCAGTACTTC; cdr3_aa: CASSLAGVAEQYF
v_call: TRBV28; j_call: TRBJ1-1; d_call: TRBD1; clone_size: NA; cdr3_nt: TGTGCCAGCAGTCAATTACAGGGGGAGAAAGCTTTCTTT; cdr3_aa: CASSQLQGEKAFF
v_call: TRBV9; j_call: TRBJ2-1; d_call: TRBD2; clone_size: NA; cdr3_nt: TGTGCCAGCAGCGTAGGTAGTAGCGGGAGCAATGAGCAGTTCTTC; cdr3_aa: CASSVGSSGSNEQFF
v_call: TRBV11-3; j_call: TRBJ2-7; d_call: TRBD1; clone_size: NA; cdr3_nt: TGTGCCAGCAGCTTAGAAACGGGACAGGGGTCCTACGAGCAGTACTTC; cdr3_aa: CASSLETGQGSYEQYF